This T cell receptor beta chain derives from a study of cytomegalovirus exposure and HLA in healthy donors. Turning to the study itself: A later analysis reported the same platform for the 90 to 150 validation repertoires and the approximately 700 first-cohort repertoires.

Clones were read by immunoSEQ multiplex PCR, and TCRdb kept only the in-frame ones, dropping some. The sample lists approximately 300,000 clones, roughly 87% occurring once. General observations from the study: It was approximately 170 TCR beta chains that were listed as cytomegalovirus-associated.

Trimming cost V 5 bases and J 5 bases; bases outside gene matches: 9. The CDR3 is 17 amino acids. Germline-derived CDR1 and CDR2 are SGHTA and FQGNSA. As for this clone: The antigen is not known.

The donors were in the approximately 120-subject validation cohort, distinct from the roughly 600-subject first cohort. Source material: PBMCs. The rearrangement joins TRBV7-2 to TRBJ2-3; 14 bases match TRBD2. This clonotype was obtained from a woman younger than 45 in good health and CMV-seropositive. CDR3 amino acids: CASSPGGGLAGVDTQYF. The CDR3 DNA reads as TGTGCCAGCAGCCCAGGGGGGGGACTAGCGGGAGTAGATACGCAGTATTTT.